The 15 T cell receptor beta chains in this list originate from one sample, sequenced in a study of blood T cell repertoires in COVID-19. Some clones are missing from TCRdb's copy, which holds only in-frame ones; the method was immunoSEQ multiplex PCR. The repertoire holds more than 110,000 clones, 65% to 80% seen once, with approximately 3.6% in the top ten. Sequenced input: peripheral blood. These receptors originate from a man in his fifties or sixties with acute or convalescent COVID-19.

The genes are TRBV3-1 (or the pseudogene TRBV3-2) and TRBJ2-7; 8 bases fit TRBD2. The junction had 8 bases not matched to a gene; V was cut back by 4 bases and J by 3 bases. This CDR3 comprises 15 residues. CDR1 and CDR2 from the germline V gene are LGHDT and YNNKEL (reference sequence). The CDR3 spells CASSPFGRGIYEQYF. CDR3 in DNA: TGTGCCAGCAGCCCTTTCGGGAGGGGAATCTACGAGCAGTACTTC.

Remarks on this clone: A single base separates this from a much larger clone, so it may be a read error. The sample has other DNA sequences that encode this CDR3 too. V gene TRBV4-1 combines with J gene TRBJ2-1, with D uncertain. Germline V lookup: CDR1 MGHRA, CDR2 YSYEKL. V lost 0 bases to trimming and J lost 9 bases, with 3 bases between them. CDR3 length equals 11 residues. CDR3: CASSQDSEQFF. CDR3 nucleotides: TGCGCCAGCAGCCAAGATAGTGAGCAGTTCTTC.

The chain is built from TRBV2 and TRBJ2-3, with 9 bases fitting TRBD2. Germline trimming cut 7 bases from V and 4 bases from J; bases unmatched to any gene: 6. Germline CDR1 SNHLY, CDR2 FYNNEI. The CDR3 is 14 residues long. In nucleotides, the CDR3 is TGTGCCAGCACAGGACTAGCGAACGCAGATACGCAGTATTTT. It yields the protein CASTGLANADTQYF.

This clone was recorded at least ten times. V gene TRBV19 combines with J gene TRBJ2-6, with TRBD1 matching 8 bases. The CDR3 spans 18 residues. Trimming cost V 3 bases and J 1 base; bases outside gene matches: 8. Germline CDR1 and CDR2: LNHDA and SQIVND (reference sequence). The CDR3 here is CASSIRTGGRSGANVLTF. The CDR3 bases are TGTGCCAGTAGTATCCGTACAGGGGGTAGGTCTGGGGCCAACGTCCTGACTTTC.

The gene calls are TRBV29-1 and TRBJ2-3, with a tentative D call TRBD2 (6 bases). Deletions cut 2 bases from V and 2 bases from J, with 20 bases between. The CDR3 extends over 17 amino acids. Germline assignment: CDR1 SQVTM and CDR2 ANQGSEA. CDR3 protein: CSVESLPGSGATDTQYF. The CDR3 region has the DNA TGCAGCGTTGAAAGCCTTCCGGGTAGCGGAGCCACAGATACGCAGTATTTT.

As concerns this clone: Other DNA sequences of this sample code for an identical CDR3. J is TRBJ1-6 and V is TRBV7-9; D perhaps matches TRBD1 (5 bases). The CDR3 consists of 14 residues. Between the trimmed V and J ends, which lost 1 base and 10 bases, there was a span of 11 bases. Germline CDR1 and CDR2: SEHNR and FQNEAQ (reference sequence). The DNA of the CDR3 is TGTGCCAGCAGCTTAGATCAGGGAAGCTCACCCCTCCACTTT. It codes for CASSLDQGSSPLHF.

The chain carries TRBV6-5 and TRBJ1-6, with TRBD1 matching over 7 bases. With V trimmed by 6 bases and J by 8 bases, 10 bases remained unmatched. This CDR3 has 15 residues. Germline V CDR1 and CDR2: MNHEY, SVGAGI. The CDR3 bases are TGTGCCAGCAGGATACAGGGGCTGGGGTATTCACCCCTCCACTTT. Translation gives CASRIQGLGYSPLHF.

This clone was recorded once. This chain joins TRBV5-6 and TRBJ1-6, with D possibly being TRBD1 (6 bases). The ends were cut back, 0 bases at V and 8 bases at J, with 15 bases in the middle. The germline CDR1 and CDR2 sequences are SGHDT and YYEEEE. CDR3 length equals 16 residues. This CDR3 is CASSLGGRGLHSPLHF. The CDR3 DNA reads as TGTGCCAGCAGCTTGGGGGGCAGGGGTTTACATTCACCCCTCCACTTT.

The CDR3 bases are TGTGCCAGCAGCTTATACCTAAATCAGCCCCAGCATTTT. As protein: CASSLYLNQPQHF. This sequence joins TRBV7-8 and TRBJ1-5, with D unresolved. This CDR3 has 13 residues. Germline lookup yields CDR1 SGHVS and CDR2 FQNEAQ. V lost 2 bases to trimming and J lost 4 bases, with 6 bases between them.

CDR3 region: CASSKGVNARDLGASNQPQHF. CDR3 nucleotides: TGTGCCAGCAGCAAAGGGGTCAACGCGCGGGATCTCGGGGCTAGCAATCAGCCCCAGCATTTT. The V and J genes are TRBV21-1 and TRBJ1-5. TRBV21-1 is a pseudogene locus. This CDR3 contains 21 residues.

The CDR3 is CASSIPGTGETQYF. The CDR3 DNA follows: TGTGCCAGTAGTATTCCAGGAACGGGGGAGACCCAGTACTTC. V usage is TRBV19 and J usage is TRBJ2-5; D is perhaps TRBD2 (5 bases). Germline CDR1 is LNHDA and CDR2 is SQIVND (reference sequence). The CDR3 has 14 residues. With 3 bases removed from V and 5 bases from J, the gap between germline ends came to 13 bases.

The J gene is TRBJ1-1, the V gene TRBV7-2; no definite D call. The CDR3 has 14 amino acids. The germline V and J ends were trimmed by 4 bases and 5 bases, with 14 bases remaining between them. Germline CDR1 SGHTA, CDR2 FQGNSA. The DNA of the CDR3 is TGTGCCAGCAGCTCCGGACTCACGGGGACTGAAGCTTTCTTT. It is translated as CASSSGLTGTEAFF.

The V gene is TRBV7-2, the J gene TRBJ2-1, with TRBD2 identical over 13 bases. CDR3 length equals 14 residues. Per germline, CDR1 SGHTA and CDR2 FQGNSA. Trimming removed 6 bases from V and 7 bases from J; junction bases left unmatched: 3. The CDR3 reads CASRLAGGPNEQFF. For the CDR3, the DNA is TGTGCCAGCAGACTAGCGGGAGGGCCTAATGAGCAGTTCTTC.

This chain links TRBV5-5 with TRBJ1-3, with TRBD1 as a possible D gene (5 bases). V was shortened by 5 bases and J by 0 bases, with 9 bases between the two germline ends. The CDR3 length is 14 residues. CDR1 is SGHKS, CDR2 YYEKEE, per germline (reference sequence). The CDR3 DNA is TGTGCCAGCAGTTCGACAGTCTCTGGAAACACCATATATTTT. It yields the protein CASSSTVSGNTIYF. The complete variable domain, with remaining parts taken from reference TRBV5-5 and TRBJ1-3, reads DAGVTQSPTHLIKTRGQQVTLRCSPISGHKSVSWYQQVLGQGPQFIFQYYEKEERGRGNFPDRFSARQFPNYSSELNVNALLLGDSALYLCASSSTVSGNTIYFGEGSWLTVV.

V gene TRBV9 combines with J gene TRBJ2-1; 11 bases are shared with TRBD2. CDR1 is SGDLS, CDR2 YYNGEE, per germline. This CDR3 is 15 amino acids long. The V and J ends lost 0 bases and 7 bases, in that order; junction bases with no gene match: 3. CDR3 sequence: CASSVEPSGGNEQFF. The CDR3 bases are TGTGCCAGCAGCGTAGAGCCTAGCGGGGGGAATGAGCAGTTCTTC.